This T cell receptor (beta chain) was profiled in a study of neurological immune-mediated disorders. The cDNA was generated by 5'RACE with 10-nucleotide random UMIs. One entry per CDR3 protein results from TCRdb running MiXCR on the 5' RACE reads. The table records some 19,000 distinct CDR3 sequences, 15% to 20% of them present only once. The CDR3 spans 13 residues. Trimming removed 1 base at V and 4 bases at J, with 7 bases between. Germline V lookup: CDR1 MGHRA, CDR2 YSYEKL. The sorted libraries took fewer than 1.2 million CD4+ or CD8+ T cells. Findings and caveats of the study: A possible signature appeared as one related-CDR3 cluster, in which phylogenetic grouping placed the repertoires of 18 of 34 multiple sclerosis patients.

With respect to this clonotype: Its antigen is unknown.

Sequencing was performed on CD8+ T cells from blood. V is TRBV4-1 and J is TRBJ1-2; D is unresolved. The source is a woman under 30 with multiple sclerosis. CDR3 protein: CASSQASGYGYTF. The CDR3, as DNA: TGCGCCAGCAGCCAAGCCTCAGGCTATGGCTACACCTTC.